This TCR beta chain came from a study of blood T cell repertoires in COVID-19. For the study at large: Acute-phase and convalescent COVID-19 samples originated in the United States, Italy and Spain. Nucleic acid was either cDNA or gDNA, and it came from T cells, B-cell-depleted T cells, or PBMCs.

How the authors handled the data: Estimation of nucleated cell counts was performed using reference gene primer amplification. Clones were sequenced by immunoSEQ multiplex PCR, and TCRdb holds only the in-frame ones, with some missing. D and trimming come from the DNA, and the V and J calls and clone size come from that table. Here the sample spans about 74,000 clones, about 86% being singletons. This receptor was obtained from a woman aged 80 or older with active or convalescent COVID-19. Sequencing used peripheral blood.

CDR3 amino acids: CASSSLGIAGVAKNIQYF. CDR3 sequence (DNA): TGTGCCAGCAGCTCCCTGGGAATAGCGGGGGTAGCCAAAAACATTCAGTACTTC. V gene TRBV7-2 combines with J gene TRBJ2-4, with 9 bases aligning to TRBD2. Trimming at V came to 4 bases and at J to 0 bases, leaving 10 bases not matched to a gene. This CDR3 has 18 residues. CDR1 SGHTA and CDR2 FQGNSA come from the germline V gene.